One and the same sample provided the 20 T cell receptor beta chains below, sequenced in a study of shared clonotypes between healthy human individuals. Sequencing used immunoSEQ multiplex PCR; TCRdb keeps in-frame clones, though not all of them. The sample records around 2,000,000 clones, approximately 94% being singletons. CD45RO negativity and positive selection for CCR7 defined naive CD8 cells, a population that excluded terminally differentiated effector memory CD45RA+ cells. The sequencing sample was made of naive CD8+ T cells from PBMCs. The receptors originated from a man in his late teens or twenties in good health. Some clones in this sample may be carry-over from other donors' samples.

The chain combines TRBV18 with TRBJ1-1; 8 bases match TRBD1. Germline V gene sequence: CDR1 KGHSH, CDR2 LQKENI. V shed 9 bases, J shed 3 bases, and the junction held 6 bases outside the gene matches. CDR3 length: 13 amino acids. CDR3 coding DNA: TGTGCCAGTGACAGGGGAGGTTACACTGAAGCTTTCTTT. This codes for CASDRGGYTEAFF.

The CDR3 region is CATSGGWGSEQYF. The CDR3 region has the DNA TGTGCCACCAGCGGAGGGTGGGGTTCCGAGCAGTACTTC. The chain has TRBV15 and TRBJ2-7, with D possibly being TRBD2 (6 bases). With 5 bases removed from V and 6 bases from J, the gap between germline ends came to 14 bases. This CDR3 has 13 residues. Germline values: CDR1 LNHNV, CDR2 YYDKDF (reference sequence).

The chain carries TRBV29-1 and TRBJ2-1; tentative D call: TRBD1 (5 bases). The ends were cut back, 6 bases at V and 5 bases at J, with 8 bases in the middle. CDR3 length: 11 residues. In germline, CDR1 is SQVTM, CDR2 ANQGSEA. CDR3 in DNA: TGCAGCGTCAGGGTACACAATGAGCAGTTCTTC. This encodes CSVRVHNEQFF.

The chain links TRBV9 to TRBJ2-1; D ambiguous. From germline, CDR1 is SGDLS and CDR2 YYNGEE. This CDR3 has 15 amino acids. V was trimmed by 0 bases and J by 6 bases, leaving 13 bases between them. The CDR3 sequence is CASSVGGNPRNEQFF. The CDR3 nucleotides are TGTGCCAGCAGCGTAGGTGGTAATCCGCGCAATGAGCAGTTCTTC.

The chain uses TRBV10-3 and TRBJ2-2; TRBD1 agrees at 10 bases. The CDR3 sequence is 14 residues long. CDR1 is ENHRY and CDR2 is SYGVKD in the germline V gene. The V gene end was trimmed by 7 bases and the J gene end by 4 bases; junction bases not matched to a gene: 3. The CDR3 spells CAITDRGITGELFF. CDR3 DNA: TGTGCCATCACGGACAGGGGGATCACCGGGGAGCTGTTTTTT.

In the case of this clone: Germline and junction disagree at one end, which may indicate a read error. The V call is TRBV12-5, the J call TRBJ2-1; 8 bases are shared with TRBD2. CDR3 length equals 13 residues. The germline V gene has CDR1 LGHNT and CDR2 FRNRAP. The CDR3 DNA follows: TGTGCTAGTGGTTCACTGTCTGGACTAGCCGAAGTCTTC. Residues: CASGSLSGLAEVF.

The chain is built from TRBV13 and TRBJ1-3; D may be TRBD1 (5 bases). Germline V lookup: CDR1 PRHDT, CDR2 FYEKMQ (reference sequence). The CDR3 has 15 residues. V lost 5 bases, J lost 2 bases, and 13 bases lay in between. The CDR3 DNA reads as TGTGCCAGCAGCCCAGGGACGTCAGCTGGAAACACCATATATTTT. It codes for CASSPGTSAGNTIYF. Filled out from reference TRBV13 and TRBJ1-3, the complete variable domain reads AAGVIQSPRHLIKEKRETATLKCYPIPRHDTVYWYQQGPGQDPQFLISFYEKMQSDKGSIPDRFSAQQFSDYHSELNMSSLELGDSALYFCASSPGTSAGNTIYFGEGSWLTVV.

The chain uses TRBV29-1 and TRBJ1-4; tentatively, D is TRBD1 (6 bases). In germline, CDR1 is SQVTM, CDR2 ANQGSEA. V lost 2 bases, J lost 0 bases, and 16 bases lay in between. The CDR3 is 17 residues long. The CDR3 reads CSVETGFGRSTNEKLFF. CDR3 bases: TGCAGCGTTGAAACAGGGTTCGGGAGGTCAACTAATGAAAAACTGTTTTTT.

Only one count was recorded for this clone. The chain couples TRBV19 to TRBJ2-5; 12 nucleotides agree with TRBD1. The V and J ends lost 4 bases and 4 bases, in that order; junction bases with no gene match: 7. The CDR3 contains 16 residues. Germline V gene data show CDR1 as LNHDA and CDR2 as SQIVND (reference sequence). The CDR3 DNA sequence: TGTGCCAGTAGTAGCCGGGACAGGGGGCCTCGAGAGACCCAGTACTTC. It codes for CASSSRDRGPRETQYF.

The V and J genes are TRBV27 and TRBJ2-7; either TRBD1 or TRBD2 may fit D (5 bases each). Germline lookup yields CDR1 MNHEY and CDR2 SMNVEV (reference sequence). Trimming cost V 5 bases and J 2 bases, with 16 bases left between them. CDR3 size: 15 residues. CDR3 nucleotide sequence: TGTGCCAGCAGTCCTAGGGGTAGCGTGGCCTACGAGCAGTACTTC. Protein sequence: CASSPRGSVAYEQYF.

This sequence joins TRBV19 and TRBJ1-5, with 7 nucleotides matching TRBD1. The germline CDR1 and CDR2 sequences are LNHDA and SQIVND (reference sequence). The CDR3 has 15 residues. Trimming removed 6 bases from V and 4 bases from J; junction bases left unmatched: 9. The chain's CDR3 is CASRSDREGNQPQHF. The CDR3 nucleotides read TGTGCCAGTAGATCAGACAGGGAAGGAAATCAGCCCCAGCATTTT.

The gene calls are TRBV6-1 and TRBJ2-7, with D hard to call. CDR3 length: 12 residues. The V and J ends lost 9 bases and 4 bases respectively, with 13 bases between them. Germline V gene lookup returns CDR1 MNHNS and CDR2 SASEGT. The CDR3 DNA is TGTGCCAGTCGTCCCTTCATGTACGAGCAGTACTTC. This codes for CASRPFMYEQYF.

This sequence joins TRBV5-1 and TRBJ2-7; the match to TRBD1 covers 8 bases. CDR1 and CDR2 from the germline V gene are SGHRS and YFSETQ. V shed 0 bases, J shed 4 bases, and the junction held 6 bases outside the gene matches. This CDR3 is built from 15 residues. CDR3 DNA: TGCGCCAGCAGCTTGGATCAGGGGGCCAGGTACGAGCAGTACTTC. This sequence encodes CASSLDQGARYEQYF.

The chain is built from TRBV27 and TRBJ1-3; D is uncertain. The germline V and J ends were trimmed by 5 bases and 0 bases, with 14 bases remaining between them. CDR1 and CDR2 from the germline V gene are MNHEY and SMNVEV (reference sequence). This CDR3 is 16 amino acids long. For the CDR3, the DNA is TGTGCCAGCAGTCTCCGACGGGTAAGCTCTGGAAACACCATATATTTT. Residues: CASSLRRVSSGNTIYF.

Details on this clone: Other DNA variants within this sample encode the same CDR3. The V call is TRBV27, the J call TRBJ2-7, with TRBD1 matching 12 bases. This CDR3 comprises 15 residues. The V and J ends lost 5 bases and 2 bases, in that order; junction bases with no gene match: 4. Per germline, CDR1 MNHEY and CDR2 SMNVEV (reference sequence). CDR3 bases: TGTGCCAGCAGTCCGGGGACAGGGGGCGCCTACGAGCAGTACTTC. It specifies CASSPGTGGAYEQYF.

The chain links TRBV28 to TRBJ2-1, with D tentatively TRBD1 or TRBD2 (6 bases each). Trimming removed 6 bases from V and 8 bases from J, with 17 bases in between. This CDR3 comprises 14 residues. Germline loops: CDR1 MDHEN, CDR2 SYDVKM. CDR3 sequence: CASSPRGLTDEQFF. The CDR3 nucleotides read TGTGCCAGCAGCCCCCGGGGGCTGACGGATGAGCAGTTCTTC.

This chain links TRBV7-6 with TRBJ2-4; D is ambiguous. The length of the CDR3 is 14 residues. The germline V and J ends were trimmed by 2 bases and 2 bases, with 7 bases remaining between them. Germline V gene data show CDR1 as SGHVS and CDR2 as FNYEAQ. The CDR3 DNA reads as TGTGCCAGCAGCTTATCACCCACCAAAAACATTCAGTACTTC. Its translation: CASSLSPTKNIQYF.

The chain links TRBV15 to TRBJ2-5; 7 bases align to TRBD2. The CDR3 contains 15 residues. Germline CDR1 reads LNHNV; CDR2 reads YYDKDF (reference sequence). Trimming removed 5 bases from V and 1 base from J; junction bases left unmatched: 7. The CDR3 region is CATSLVGGIQETQYF. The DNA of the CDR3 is TGTGCCACCAGCCTAGTGGGAGGGATCCAAGAGACCCAGTACTTC.

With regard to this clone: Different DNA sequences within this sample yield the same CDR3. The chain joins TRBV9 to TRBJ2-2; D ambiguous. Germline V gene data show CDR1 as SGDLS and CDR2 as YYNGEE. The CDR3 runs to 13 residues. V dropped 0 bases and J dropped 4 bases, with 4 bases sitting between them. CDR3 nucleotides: TGTGCCAGCAGCGTAGGACTCACCGGGGAGCTGTTTTTT. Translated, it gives CASSVGLTGELFF.

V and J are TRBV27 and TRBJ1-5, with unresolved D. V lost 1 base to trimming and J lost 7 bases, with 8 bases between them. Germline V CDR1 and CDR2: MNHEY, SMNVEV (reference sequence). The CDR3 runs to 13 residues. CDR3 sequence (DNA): TGTGCCAGCAGTTTATTTTTAACCCAGCCCCAGCATTTT. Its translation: CASSLFLTQPQHF.